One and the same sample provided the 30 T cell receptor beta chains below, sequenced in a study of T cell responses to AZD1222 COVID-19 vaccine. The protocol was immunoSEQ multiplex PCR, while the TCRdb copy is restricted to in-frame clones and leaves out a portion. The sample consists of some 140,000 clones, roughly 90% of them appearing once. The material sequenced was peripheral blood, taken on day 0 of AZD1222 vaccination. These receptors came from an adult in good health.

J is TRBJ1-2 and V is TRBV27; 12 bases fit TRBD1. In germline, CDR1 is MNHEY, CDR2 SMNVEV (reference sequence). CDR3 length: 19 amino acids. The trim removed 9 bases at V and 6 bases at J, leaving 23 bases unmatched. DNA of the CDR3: TGTGCCAGTGGGCCGGGGGCTCGGGACAGGGGGCTTTTGCCCCATGGCTACACCTTC. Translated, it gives CASGPGARDRGLLPHGYTF.

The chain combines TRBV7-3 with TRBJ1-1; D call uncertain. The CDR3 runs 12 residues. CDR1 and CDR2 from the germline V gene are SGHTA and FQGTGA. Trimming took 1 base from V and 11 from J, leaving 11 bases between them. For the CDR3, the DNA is TGTGCCAGCAGCTTAAACCAAGGTACGGCTTTCTTT. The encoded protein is CASSLNQGTAFF.

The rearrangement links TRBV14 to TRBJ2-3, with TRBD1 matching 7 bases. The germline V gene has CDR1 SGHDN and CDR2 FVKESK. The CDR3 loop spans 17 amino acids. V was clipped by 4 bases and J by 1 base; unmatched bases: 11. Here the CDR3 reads CASSLRTRGSGTDTQYF. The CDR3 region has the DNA TGTGCCAGCAGCCTCCGTACCAGGGGGAGTGGCACAGATACGCAGTATTTT.

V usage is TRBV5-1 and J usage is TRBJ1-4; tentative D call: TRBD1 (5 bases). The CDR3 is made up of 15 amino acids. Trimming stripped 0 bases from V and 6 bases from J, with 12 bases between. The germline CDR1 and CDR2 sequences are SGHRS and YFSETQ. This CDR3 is CASSLEGSGDEKLFF. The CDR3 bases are TGCGCCAGCAGCTTGGAGGGGAGTGGGGATGAAAAACTGTTTTTT. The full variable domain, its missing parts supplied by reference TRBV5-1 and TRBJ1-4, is KAGVTQTPRYLIKTRGQQVTLSCSPISGHRSVSWYQQTPGQGLQFLFEYFSETQRNKGNFPGRFSGRQFSNSRSEMNVSTLELGDSALYLCASSLEGSGDEKLFFGSGTQLSVL.

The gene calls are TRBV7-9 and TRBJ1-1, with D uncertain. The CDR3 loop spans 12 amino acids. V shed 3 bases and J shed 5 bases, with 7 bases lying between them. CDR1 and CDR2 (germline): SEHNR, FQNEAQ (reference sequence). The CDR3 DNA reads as TGTGCCAGCAGCTTCGAAAGTACTGAAGCTTTCTTT. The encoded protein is CASSFESTEAFF.

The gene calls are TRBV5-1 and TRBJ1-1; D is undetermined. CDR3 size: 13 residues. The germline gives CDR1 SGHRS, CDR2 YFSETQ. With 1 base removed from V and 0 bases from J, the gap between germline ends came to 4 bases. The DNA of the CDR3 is TGCGCCAGCAGCTTGACGATGAACACTGAAGCTTTCTTT. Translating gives CASSLTMNTEAFF.

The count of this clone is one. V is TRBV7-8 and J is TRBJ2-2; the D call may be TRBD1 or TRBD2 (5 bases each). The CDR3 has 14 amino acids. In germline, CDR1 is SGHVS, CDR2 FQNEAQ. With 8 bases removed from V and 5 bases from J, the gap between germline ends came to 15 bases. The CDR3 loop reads CASSGFRRTGELFF. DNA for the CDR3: TGTGCCAGCTCAGGGTTCAGGAGGACCGGGGAGCTGTTTTTT.

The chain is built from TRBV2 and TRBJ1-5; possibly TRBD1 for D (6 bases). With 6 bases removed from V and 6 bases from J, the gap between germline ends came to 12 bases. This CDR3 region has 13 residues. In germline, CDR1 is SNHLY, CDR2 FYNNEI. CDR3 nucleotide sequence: TGTGCCAGCAGCCTACAGGGCGGTCAGCCCCAGCATTTT. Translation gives CASSLQGGQPQHF.

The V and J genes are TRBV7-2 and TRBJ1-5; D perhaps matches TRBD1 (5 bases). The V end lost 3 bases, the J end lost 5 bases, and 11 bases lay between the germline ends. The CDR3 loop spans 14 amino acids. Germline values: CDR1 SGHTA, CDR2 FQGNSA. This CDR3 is CASSFRDGDQPQHF. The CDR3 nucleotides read TGTGCCAGCAGCTTCCGGGACGGGGATCAGCCCCAGCATTTT.

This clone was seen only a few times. This CDR3 reads CASSLLAHSTNYGYTF. The CDR3 nucleotides are TGTGCCAGCAGCTTATTGGCGCATTCTACTAACTATGGCTACACCTTC. This chain joins TRBV7-9 and TRBJ1-2; unclear D gene. V gave up 2 bases and J gave up 0 bases, with 13 bases separating them. Germline CDR1 reads SEHNR; CDR2 reads FQNEAQ (reference sequence). The CDR3 runs to 16 residues.

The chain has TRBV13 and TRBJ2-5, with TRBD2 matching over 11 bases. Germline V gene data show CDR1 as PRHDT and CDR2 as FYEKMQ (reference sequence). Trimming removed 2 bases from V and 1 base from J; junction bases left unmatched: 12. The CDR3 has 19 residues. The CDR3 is CASSLKGWGTSGPQETQYF. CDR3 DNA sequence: TGTGCCAGCAGCTTAAAGGGTTGGGGGACTAGCGGTCCCCAAGAGACCCAGTACTTC.

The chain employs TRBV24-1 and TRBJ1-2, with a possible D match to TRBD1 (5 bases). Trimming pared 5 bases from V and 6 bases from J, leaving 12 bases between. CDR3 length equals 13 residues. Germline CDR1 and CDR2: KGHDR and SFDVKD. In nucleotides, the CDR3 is TGTGCCACCAGTGCAGGAGGGACCCATGGCTACACCTTC. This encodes CATSAGGTHGYTF.

CDR3 nucleotide sequence: TGTGCCAGCAGCGTTAGGAGTATGCCGAACACTGAAGCTTTCTTT. Its translation: CASSVRSMPNTEAFF. This sequence joins TRBV9 and TRBJ1-1, with D unresolved. V gave up 2 bases and J gave up 1 base, with 12 bases separating them. This CDR3 contains 15 residues. CDR1 and CDR2 (germline): SGDLS, YYNGEE.

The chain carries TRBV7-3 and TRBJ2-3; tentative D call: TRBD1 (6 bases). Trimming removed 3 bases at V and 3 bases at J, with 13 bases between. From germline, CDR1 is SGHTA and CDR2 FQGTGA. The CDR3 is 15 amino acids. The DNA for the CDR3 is TGTGCCAGCAGCTTGAGAACAGGGACGACAGATACGCAGTATTTT. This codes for CASSLRTGTTDTQYF.

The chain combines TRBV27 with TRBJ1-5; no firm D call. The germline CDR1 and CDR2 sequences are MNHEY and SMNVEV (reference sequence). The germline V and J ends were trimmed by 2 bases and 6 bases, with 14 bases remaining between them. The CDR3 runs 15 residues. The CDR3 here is CASSLRRASGQPQHF. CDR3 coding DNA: TGTGCCAGCAGTTTAAGGCGGGCCTCTGGTCAGCCCCAGCATTTT.

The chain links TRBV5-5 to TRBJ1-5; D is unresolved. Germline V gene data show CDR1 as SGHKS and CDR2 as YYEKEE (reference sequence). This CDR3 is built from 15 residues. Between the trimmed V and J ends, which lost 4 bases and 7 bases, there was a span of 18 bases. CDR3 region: CASSQNPPGLQPQHF. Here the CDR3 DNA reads TGTGCCAGCAGCCAAAACCCTCCGGGCCTCCAGCCCCAGCATTTT. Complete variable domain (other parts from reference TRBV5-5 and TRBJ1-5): DAGVTQSPTHLIKTRGQQVTLRCSPISGHKSVSWYQQVLGQGPQFIFQYYEKEERGRGNFPDRFSARQFPNYSSELNVNALLLGDSALYLCASSQNPPGLQPQHFGDGTRLSIL.

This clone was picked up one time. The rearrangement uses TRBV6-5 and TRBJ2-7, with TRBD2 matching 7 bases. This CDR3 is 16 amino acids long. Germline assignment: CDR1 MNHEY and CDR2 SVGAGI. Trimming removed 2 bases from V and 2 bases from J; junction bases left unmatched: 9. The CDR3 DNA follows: TGTGCCAGCAGTTACATCAGCGGGGACGGAGCCTACGAGCAGTACTTC. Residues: CASSYISGDGAYEQYF.

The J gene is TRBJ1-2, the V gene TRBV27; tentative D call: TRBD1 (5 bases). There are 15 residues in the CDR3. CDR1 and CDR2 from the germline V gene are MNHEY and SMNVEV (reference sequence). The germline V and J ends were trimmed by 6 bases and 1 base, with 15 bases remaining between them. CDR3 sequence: CASRGGVLGNYGYTF. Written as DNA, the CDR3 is TGTGCCAGCAGGGGGGGGGTTTTGGGTAACTATGGCTACACCTTC.

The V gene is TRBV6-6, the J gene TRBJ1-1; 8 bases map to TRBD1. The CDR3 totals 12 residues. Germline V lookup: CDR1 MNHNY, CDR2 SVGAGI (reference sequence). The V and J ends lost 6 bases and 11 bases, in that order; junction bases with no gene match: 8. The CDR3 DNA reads TGTGCCAGCAGGCCTGACAGGGGCTCGGCTTTCTTT. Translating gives CASRPDRGSAFF.

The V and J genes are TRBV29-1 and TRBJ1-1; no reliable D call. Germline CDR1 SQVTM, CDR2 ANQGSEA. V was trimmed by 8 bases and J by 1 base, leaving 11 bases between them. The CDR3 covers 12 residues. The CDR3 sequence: CSSQRENTEAFF. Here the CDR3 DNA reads TGCAGCTCCCAAAGGGAGAACACTGAAGCTTTCTTT.

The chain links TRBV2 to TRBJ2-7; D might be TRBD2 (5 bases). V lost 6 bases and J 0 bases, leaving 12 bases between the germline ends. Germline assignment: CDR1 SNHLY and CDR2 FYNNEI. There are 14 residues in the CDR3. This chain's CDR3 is CASSTAGSSYEQYF. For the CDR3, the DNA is TGTGCCAGCAGCACGGCGGGCAGCTCCTACGAGCAGTACTTC. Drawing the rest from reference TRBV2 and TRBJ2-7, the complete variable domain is EPEVTQTPSHQVTQMGQEVILRCVPISNHLYFYWYRQILGQKVEFLVSFYNNEISEKSEIFDDQFSVERPDGSNFTLKIRSTKLEDSAMYFCASSTAGSSYEQYFGPGTRLTVT.

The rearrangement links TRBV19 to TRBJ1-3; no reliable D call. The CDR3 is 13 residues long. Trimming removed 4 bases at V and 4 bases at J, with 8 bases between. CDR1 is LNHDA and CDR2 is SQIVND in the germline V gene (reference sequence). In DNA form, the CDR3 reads TGTGCCAGTAGTAGGGTGTTGGGAAACACCATATATTTT. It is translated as CASSRVLGNTIYF.

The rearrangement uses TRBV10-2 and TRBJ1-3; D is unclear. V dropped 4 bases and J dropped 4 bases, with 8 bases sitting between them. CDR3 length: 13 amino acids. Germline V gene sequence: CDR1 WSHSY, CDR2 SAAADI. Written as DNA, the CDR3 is TGCGCCAGCAGTGTCCTCGCGGGAAACACCATATATTTT. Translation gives CASSVLAGNTIYF.

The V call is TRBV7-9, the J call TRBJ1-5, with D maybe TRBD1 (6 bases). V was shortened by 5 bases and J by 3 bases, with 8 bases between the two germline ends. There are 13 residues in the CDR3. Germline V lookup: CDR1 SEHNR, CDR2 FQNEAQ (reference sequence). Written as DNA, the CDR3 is TGTGCCAGCAGCCGGACAGTCAATCAGCCCCAGCATTTT. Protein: CASSRTVNQPQHF. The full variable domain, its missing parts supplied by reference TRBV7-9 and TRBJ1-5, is DTGVSQNPRHKITKRGQNVTFRCDPISEHNRLYWYRQTLGQGPEFLTYFQNEAQLEKSRLLSDRFSAERPKGSFSTLEIQRTEQGDSAMYLCASSRTVNQPQHFGDGTRLSIL.

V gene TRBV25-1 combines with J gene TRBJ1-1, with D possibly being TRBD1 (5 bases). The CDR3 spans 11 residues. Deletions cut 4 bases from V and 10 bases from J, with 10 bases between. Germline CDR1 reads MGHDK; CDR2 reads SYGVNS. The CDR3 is CASSGGRAAFF. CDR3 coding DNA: TGTGCCAGCAGTGGGGGGAGGGCAGCTTTCTTT.

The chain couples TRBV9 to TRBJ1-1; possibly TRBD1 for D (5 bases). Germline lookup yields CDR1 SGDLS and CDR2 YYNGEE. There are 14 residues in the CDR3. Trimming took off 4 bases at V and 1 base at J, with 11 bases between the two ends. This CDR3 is CASSQTGQNTEAFF. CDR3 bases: TGTGCCAGCAGCCAGACCGGACAGAACACTGAAGCTTTCTTT.

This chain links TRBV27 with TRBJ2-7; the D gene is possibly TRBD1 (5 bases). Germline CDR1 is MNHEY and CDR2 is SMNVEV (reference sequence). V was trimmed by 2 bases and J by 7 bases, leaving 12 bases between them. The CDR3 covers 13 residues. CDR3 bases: TGTGCCAGCAGTTTAAGCAGGGTTAAGGAGCAGTACTTC. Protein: CASSLSRVKEQYF.

CDR3 residues: CAPPSWTAYEQYF. The CDR3 DNA is TGTGCCCCCCCGTCCTGGACCGCCTACGAGCAGTACTTC. This chain connects TRBV30 to TRBJ2-7; D call uncertain. The ends were cut back, 8 bases at V and 2 bases at J, with 16 bases in the middle. The germline V gene encodes CDR1 GTSNPN and CDR2 SVGIG (reference sequence). This CDR3 has 13 amino acids.

CDR3 residues: CASSIGPSGYTF. For the CDR3, the DNA is TGTGCCAGCAGCATCGGACCCTCTGGCTACACCTTC. The J gene is TRBJ1-2, the V gene TRBV11-2; D not resolved. The CDR3 is made up of 12 amino acids. Trimming removed 5 bases from V and 7 bases from J, with 11 bases in between. Germline-derived CDR1 and CDR2 are SGHAT and FQNNGV.

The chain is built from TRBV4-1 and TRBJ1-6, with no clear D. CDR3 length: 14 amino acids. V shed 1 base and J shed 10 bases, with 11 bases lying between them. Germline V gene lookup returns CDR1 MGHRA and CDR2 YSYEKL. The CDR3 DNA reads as TGCGCCAGCAGCCAAGGAGGGAGTAGGTCACCCCTCCACTTT. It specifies CASSQGGSRSPLHF.